This T cell receptor (beta chain) was found in a study of beta chain features in type 1 diabetes (dated by TCRdb to 2017 to 2018). Broadly, across the study: Patients and healthy donors did not differ in mean age, gender distribution, total cell number or subset yield. A total of some 100,000,000 sorted cells were examined across all samples, and the number of cells per subset was strongly correlated with RNA yield. The study compared the TCRB repertoires of sorted circulating CD4+ T cell subsets in recently diagnosed type 1 diabetes patients with those in matched healthy donors. Naive and central memory subsets were obtained from all 30 or so donors, but regulatory and stem cell-like memory subsets were isolated from only 8 patients and roughly eight healthy donors. Broader findings and caveats from the paper: PCR may preferentially amplify shorter templates, but because patient and control samples were amplified and corrected together, any resulting skew would affect both groups equally. A moderate but significant shortening of TCRB CDR3 length was observed in type 1 diabetes patients in all four CD4+ subsets. Because small numbers of individuals were included in the HLA sub-analyses, any influence of HLA type on TCRB rearrangement was left unresolved. Naive, central memory and regulatory TCRB repertoires appeared to be more similar among patients than among healthy donors. Patients with type 1 diabetes made fewer insertions and deleted more nucleotides at VDJ recombination sites, implying thymic rearrangement abnormalities. Because cDNA was sequenced instead of genomic DNA, highly expressing activated cells could be over-represented, though the groups showed no difference in activation or CD3 levels.

Note on this clone: Its antigen remains undetermined. No quality values exist for individual bases; no much larger clone is one base distant.

Each donor gave one peripheral blood draw, averaging approximately 0.11 L, which was collected into heparinised tubes. Naive, central memory, regulatory and stem cell-like memory CD4+ T cells were sorted on a BD FACSAria II using a panel including CD45RO, CCR7, CD25, CD127, CD95 and CD27. All sorted populations exceeded 95% purity. PBMCs were separated immediately by Lymphoprep density gradient centrifugation and were stained directly, without being cultured. So that batch effects would be minimized, each experiment stained and sorted samples in pairs, pairing one healthy donor with one patient. The CDR3 contains 16 residues, cysteine and phenylalanine counted. The entry retains the CDR3 DNA only, 48 bases that are in frame from base 1. V loses 5 bases at its end and J loses 2 bases; junction bases beyond the gene matches: 7. CDR1 and CDR2, per the germline V gene (reference sequence), are PRHDT and FYEKMQ.

All of the isolated RNA was reverse transcribed with the High Capacity cDNA Reverse Transcription Kit, so expressed TCRB transcripts were sequenced. Deep immunoSEQ sequencing was applied to naive, central memory and regulatory T cell samples, giving an average of approximately 3.8 million total reads per sample. Sorted cells were lysed in RLT buffer and RNA was extracted with DNase-treated RNeasy Micro or Mini kits, depending on cell number. Each cell subset was processed separately to prevent cross-contamination, with patient and healthy donor samples processed together. The immunoSEQ multiplex PCR was used to amplify TCRB sequences from cDNA, yielding 87-bp fragments that span the CDR3 region. The amplicons were sequenced using the Illumina HiSeq platform. Concerning the study's data processing: PCR bias was corrected computationally using synthetic template baselines, and reads within Hamming distance 2 were collapsed, with unmergeable singletons discarded. Reads were aligned against IMGT to assign V, D and J genes, CDR3 length and insertions or deletions at six rearrangement sites. Within each subset, clonotype counts were normalized to sorted cell number, and only after that were true diversity and Gini coefficients computed with the tcR R package. The overlap coefficient, calculated on TCRB nucleotide sequences, was used to measure repertoire sharing. Out-of-frame TCRB sequences from naive cells were analyzed as a proxy for the pre-selection repertoire. The immuneACCESS repertoire file appears here via TCRdb, limited to in-frame rearrangements. These files lack a portion of the clones; in checked studies, under half of the deficit traces to unresolved V genes, and the cause of the others is not known. V, J and clone size are those of that table, while D and trimming were read from the DNA. The sample table holds some 500,000 clones, of which approximately 10% were seen once. Approximately 0.05% of the sample goes to the ten largest clones.

The chain uses TRBV13 and TRBJ2-5, with TRBD2 matching 11 junction bases. Sequencing was performed on naive CD4+ T cells from blood. Interpreted using the paper, the cell subset or site label stands for: true naive CD4+ T cells. This TCR was sampled from a woman between 18 and 30 years old in good health. This receptor carries the CDR3 CASSGSRTSGQETQYF. The base sequence is TGTGCCAGCAGCGGGAGCCGGACTAGCGGGCAAGAGACCCAGTACTTC.